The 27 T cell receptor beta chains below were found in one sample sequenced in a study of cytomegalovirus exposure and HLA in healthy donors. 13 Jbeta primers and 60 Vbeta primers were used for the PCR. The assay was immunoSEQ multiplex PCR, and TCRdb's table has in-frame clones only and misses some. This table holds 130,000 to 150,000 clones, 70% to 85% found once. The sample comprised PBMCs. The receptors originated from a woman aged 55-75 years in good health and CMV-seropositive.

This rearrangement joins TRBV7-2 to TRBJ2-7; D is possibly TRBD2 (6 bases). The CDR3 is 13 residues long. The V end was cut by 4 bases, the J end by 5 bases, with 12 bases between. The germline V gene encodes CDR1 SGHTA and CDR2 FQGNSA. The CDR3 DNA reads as TGTGCCAGCAGCTCTAGGACTACCAACGAGCAGTACTTC. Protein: CASSSRTTNEQYF.

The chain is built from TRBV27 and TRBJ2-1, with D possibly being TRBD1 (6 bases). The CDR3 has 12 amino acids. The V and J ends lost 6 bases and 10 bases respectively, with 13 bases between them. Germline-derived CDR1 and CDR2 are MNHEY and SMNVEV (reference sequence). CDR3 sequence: CASSTPTGEQFF. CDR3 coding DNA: TGTGCCAGCAGCACCCCTACAGGGGAGCAGTTCTTC.

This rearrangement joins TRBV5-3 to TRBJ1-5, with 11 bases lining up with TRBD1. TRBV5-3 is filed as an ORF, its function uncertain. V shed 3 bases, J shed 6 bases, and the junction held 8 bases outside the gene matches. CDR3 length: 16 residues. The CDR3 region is CARSWGGQGASQPQHF. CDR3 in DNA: TGTGCCAGAAGCTGGGGAGGACAGGGGGCTAGTCAGCCCCAGCATTTT.

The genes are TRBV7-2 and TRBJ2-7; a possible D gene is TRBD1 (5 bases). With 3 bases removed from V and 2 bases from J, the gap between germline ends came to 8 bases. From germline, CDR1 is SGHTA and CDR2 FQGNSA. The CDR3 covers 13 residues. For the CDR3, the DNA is TGTGCCAGCAGCTTTGGCAGGGCCTACGAGCAGTACTTC. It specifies CASSFGRAYEQYF.

Written as DNA, the CDR3 is TGTGCCAGTAGTATTGGGCAGAAAGGGACCCAGTACTTC. Its translation: CASSIGQKGTQYF. V and J are TRBV19 and TRBJ2-5; no firm D call. Trimming removed 3 bases from V and 7 bases from J, with 12 bases in between. The CDR3 has 13 residues. Germline V CDR1 and CDR2: LNHDA, SQIVND (reference sequence).

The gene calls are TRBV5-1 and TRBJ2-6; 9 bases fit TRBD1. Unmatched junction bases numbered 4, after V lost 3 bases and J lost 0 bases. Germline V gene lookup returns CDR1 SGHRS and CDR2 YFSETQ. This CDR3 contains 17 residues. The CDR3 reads CASSSGQGSSGANVLTF. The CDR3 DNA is TGCGCCAGCAGCTCGGGACAGGGAAGCTCTGGGGCCAACGTCCTGACTTTC. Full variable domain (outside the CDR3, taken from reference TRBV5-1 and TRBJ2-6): KAGVTQTPRYLIKTRGQQVTLSCSPISGHRSVSWYQQTPGQGLQFLFEYFSETQRNKGNFPGRFSGRQFSNSRSEMNVSTLELGDSALYLCASSSGQGSSGANVLTFGAGSRLTVL.

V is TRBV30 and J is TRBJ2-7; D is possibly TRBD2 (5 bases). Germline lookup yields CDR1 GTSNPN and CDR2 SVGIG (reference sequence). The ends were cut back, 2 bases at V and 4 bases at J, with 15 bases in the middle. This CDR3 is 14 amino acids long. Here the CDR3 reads CAWSTSGIKYEQYF. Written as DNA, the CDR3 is TGTGCCTGGAGTACCTCCGGGATTAAGTACGAGCAGTACTTC.

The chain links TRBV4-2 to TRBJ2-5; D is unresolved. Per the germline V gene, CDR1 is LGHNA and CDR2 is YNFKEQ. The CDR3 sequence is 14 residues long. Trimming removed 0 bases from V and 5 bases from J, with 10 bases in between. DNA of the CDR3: TGTGCCAGCAGCCAAGATTTCGGGTTGGAGACCCAGTACTTC. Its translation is CASSQDFGLETQYF.

CDR3 amino acids: CASSSTSGRPHEQYF. The CDR3 DNA reads TGTGCCAGCAGCTCTACTAGCGGGAGGCCCCACGAGCAGTACTTC. The V call is TRBV7-9, the J call TRBJ2-7; 12 bases map to TRBD2. CDR1 is SEHNR and CDR2 is FQNEAQ in the germline V gene (reference sequence). The CDR3 runs 15 residues. The junction had 6 bases not matched to a gene; V was cut back by 4 bases and J by 5 bases.

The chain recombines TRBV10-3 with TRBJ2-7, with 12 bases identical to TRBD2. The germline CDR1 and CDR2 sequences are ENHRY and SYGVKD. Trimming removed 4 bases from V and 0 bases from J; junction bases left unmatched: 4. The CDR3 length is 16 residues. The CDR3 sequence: CAISVTSGRTSYEQYF. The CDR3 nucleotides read TGTGCCATCAGTGTTACTAGCGGGAGGACCTCCTACGAGCAGTACTTC.

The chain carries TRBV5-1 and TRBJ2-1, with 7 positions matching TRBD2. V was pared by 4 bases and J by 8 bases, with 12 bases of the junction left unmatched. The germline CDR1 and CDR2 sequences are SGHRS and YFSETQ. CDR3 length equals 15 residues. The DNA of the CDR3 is TGCGCCAGCAGCCTCCCCGAGGGCGGGAGTGATGAGCAGTTCTTC. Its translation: CASSLPEGGSDEQFF.

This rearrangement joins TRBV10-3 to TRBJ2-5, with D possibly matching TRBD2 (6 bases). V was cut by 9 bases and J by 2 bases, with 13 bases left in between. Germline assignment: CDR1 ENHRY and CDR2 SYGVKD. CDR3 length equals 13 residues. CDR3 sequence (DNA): TGTGCCATTACCCGGGACTCACAAGAGACCCAGTACTTC. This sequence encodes CAITRDSQETQYF.

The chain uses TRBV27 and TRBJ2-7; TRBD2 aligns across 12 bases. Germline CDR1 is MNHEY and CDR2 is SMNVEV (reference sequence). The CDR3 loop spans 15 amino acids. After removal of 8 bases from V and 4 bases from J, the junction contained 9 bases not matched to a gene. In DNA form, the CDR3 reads TGTGCCAGCGCGAATTCTGGACTAGCGGGATACGAGCAGTACTTC. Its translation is CASANSGLAGYEQYF.

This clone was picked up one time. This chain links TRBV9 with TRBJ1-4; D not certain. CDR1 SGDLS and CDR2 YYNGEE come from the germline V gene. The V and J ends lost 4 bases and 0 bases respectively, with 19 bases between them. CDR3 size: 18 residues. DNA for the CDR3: TGTGCCAGCAGCATTGGTCACGGGAACGCCGCAACTAATGAAAAACTGTTTTTT. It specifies CASSIGHGNAATNEKLFF.

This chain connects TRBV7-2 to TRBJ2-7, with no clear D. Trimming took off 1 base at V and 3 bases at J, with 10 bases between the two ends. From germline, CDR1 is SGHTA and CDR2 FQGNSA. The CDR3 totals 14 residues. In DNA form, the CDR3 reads TGTGCCAGCAGCTTAGGAGGCTCCTTCTACGAGCAGTACTTC. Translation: CASSLGGSFYEQYF.

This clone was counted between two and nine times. The CDR3, as DNA: TGTGCCAGCAGCCTGAGACAGAGCTCCACAGATACGCAGTATTTT. The encoded protein is CASSLRQSSTDTQYF. The chain links TRBV4-2 to TRBJ2-3; tentative D call: TRBD1 (5 bases). The CDR3 length is 15 residues. The V end lost 4 bases, the J end lost 2 bases, and 13 bases lay between the germline ends. CDR1 LGHNA and CDR2 YNFKEQ come from the germline V gene.

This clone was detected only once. The CDR3 region is CAWSIGLAGSYEQYF. CDR3 sequence (DNA): TGTGCCTGGAGTATAGGACTAGCGGGGAGCTACGAGCAGTACTTC. This chain links TRBV30 with TRBJ2-7, with 12 nucleotides matching TRBD2. Germline-derived CDR1 and CDR2 are GTSNPN and SVGIG (reference sequence). The CDR3 has 15 amino acids. The V gene end was trimmed by 2 bases and the J gene end by 3 bases; junction bases not matched to a gene: 5.

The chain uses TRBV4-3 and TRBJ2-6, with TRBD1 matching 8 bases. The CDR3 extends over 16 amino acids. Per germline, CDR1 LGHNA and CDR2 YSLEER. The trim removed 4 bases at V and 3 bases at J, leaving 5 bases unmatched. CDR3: CASSPGDRFGANVLTF. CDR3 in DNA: TGCGCCAGCAGCCCCGGGGACAGGTTTGGGGCCAACGTCCTGACTTTC.

As DNA, the CDR3 is TGTGCCAGCAGCGACCGGGACAGGGGTGATGGCTACACCTTC. Protein product: CASSDRDRGDGYTF. This sequence joins TRBV9 and TRBJ1-2; 10 nucleotides match TRBD1. The ends lost 3 bases at V and 6 bases at J; junction bases unmatched: 5. CDR3 length equals 14 residues. Germline CDR1 reads SGDLS; CDR2 reads YYNGEE.

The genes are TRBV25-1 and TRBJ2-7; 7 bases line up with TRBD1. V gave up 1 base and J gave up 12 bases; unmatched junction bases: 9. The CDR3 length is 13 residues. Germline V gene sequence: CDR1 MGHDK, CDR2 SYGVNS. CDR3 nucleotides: TGTGCCAGCAGTGAATCGTTTGGACAGGCGCCGTACTTC. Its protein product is CASSESFGQAPYF.

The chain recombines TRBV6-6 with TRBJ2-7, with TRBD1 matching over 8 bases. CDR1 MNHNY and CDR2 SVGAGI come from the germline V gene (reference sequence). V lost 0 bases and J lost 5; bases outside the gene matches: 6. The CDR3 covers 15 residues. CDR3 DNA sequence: TGTGCCAGCAGTTACTCCCGGACAGGGAGGAACGAGCAGTACTTC. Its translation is CASSYSRTGRNEQYF.

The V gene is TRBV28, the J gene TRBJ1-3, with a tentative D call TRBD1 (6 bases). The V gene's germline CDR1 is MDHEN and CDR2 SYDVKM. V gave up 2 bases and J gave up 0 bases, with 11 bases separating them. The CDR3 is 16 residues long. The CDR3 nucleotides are TGTGCCAGCAGTTTAACAGGGAGGGGCTCTGGAAACACCATATATTTT. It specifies CASSLTGRGSGNTIYF.

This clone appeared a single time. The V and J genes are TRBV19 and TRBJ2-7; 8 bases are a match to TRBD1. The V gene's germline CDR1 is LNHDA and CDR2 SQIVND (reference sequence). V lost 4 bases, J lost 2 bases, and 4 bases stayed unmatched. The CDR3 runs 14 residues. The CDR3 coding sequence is TGTGCCAGTAGTAAAGGGACAGGAGCCTACGAGCAGTACTTC. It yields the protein CASSKGTGAYEQYF. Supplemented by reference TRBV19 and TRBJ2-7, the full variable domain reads DGGITQSPKYLFRKEGQNVTLSCEQNLNHDAMYWYRQDPGQGLRLIYYSQIVNDFQKGDIAEGYSVSREKKESFPLTVTSAQKNPTAFYLCASSKGTGAYEQYFGPGTRLTVT.

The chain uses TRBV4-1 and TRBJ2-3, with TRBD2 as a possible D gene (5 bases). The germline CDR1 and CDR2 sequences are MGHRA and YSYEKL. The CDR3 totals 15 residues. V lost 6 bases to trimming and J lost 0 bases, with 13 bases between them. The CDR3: CASRISETSTDTQYF. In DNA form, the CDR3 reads TGCGCCAGCAGAATTAGCGAAACTAGCACAGATACGCAGTATTTT.

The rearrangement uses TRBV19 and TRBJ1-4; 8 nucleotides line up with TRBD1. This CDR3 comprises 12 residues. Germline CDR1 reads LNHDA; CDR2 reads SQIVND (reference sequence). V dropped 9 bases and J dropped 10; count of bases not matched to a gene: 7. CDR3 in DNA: TGTGCCAGCAACGACAGGGGAGGAAAACTGTTTTTT. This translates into CASNDRGGKLFF. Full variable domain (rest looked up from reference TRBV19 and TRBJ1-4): DGGITQSPKYLFRKEGQNVTLSCEQNLNHDAMYWYRQDPGQGLRLIYYSQIVNDFQKGDIAEGYSVSREKKESFPLTVTSAQKNPTAFYLCASNDRGGKLFFGSGTQLSVL.

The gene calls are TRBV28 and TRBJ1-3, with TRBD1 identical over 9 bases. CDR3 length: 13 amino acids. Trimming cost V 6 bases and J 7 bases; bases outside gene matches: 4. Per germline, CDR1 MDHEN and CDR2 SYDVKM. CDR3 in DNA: TGTGCCAGCAGCTCGGGACAGGGTAACACCATATATTTT. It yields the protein CASSSGQGNTIYF.

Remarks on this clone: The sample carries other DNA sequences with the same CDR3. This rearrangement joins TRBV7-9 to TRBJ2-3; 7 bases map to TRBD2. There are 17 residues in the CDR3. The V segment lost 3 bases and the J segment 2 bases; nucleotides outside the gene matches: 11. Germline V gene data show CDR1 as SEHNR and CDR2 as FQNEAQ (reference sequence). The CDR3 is CASSFETSGTNTDTQYF. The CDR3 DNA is TGTGCCAGCAGCTTTGAGACGAGCGGGACGAACACAGATACGCAGTATTTT.